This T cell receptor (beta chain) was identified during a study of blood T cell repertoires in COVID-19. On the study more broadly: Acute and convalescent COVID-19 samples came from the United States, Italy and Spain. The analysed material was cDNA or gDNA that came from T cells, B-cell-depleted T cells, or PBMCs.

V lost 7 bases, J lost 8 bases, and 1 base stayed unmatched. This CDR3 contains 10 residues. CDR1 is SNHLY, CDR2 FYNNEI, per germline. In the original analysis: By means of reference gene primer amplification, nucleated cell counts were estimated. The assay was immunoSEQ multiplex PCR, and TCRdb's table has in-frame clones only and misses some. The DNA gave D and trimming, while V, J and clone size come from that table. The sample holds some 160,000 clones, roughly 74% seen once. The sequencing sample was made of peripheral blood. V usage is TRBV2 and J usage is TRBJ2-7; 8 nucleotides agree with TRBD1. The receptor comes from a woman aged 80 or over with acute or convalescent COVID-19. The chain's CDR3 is CASNRGKQYF. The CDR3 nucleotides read TGTGCCAGCAACAGGGGGAAGCAGTACTTC. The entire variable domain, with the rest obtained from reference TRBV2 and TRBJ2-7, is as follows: EPEVTQTPSHQVTQMGQEVILRCVPISNHLYFYWYRQILGQKVEFLVSFYNNEISEKSEIFDDQFSVERPDGSNFTLKIRSTKLEDSAMYFCASNRGKQYFGPGTRLTVT.